The 17 T cell receptor beta chains given below trace back to one sample, sequenced in a study of T cells after posttransplantation cyclophosphamide. The naive gate required viable CD3+CD4+ or CD3+CD8+ cells with CCR7+CD45RA+CD45RO-CD95-CD27+CD28+ phenotype. Only in-frame clones appear in the TCRdb table, and some are missing; sequencing was by immunoSEQ multiplex PCR. The sample comprises around 16,000 clones, approximately 94% of which are singletons, and approximately 0.25% rests with the top ten. What was sequenced was naive CD4+ T cells sorted from blood. The source is a woman in her 50s in good health and a related stem cell transplant donor.

Remarks on this clone: A junction boundary mismatches the germline segment, possibly from a read error. The V gene is TRBV6-1, the J gene TRBJ1-1, with D unresolved. The CDR3 sequence is 15 residues long. CDR1 is MNHNS, CDR2 SASEGT, per germline. CDR3 in amino acids: CASREPQAGNTEAFF. The CDR3 nucleotides are TGTGCCAGCCGTGAGCCCCAGGCTGGTAACACTGAAGCTTTCTTT.

V and J are TRBV5-1 and TRBJ1-1; possible D gene TRBD1, 6 bases. There are 13 residues in the CDR3. In germline, CDR1 is SGHRS, CDR2 YFSETQ. V lost 6 bases and J lost 3, with 12 bases in between. The CDR3 DNA follows: TGCGCCAGCAACCCTGAGGGGGACACTGAAGCTTTCTTT. Its protein is CASNPEGDTEAFF. Complete variable domain (other parts from reference TRBV5-1 and TRBJ1-1): KAGVTQTPRYLIKTRGQQVTLSCSPISGHRSVSWYQQTPGQGLQFLFEYFSETQRNKGNFPGRFSGRQFSNSRSEMNVSTLELGDSALYLCASNPEGDTEAFFGQGTRLTVV.

The chain couples TRBV4-1 to TRBJ1-3, with TRBD1 matching over 7 bases. There are 16 residues in the CDR3. CDR1 is MGHRA, CDR2 YSYEKL, per germline. The ends lost 2 bases at V and 1 base at J; junction bases unmatched: 5. CDR3 amino acids: CASSQPLQGSGNTIYF. For the CDR3, the DNA is TGCGCCAGCAGCCAACCTCTACAGGGGTCTGGAAACACCATATATTTT.

CDR3 sequence: CASSLLAEIYEQYF. CDR3 coding DNA: TGTGCCAGCAGCTTACTAGCGGAAATCTACGAGCAGTACTTC. This sequence joins TRBV7-2 and TRBJ2-7; TRBD2 agrees at 7 bases. The CDR3 has 14 residues. Germline V CDR1 and CDR2: SGHTA, FQGNSA. V trimming: 2 bases; J trimming: 3 bases; junction bases outside the gene matches: 4.

The V call is TRBV5-1, the J call TRBJ1-6; D might be TRBD1 (5 bases). The CDR3 has 14 amino acids. Germline V lookup: CDR1 SGHRS, CDR2 YFSETQ. V was trimmed by 6 bases and J by 7 bases, leaving 14 bases between them. CDR3 sequence (DNA): TGCGCCAGCAAAACAGGAGTTATGAATTCACCCCTCCACTTT. Encoded protein: CASKTGVMNSPLHF.

The chain combines TRBV6-4 with TRBJ2-2; TRBD1 matches at 7 bases. The CDR3 is 14 amino acids. Germline values: CDR1 MRHNA, CDR2 SNTAGT. Trimming cost V 6 bases and J 0 bases; bases outside gene matches: 1. CDR3 sequence (DNA): TGTGCCAGCAGCGGACAGGCGAACACCGGGGAGCTGTTTTTT. Residues: CASSGQANTGELFF.

The J gene is TRBJ1-5, the V gene TRBV6-5; D remains unclear. CDR1 MNHEY and CDR2 SVGAGI come from the germline V gene. The CDR3 runs 15 residues. Trimming took 2 bases from V and 6 from J, leaving 14 bases between them. In DNA form, the CDR3 reads TGTGCCAGCAGTTACCGGATCGGGGATACTCAGCCCCAGCATTTT. The encoded protein is CASSYRIGDTQPQHF.

This rearrangement joins TRBV7-2 to TRBJ2-1; 9 positions agree with TRBD2. Germline V CDR1 and CDR2: SGHTA, FQGNSA. CDR3 length: 15 residues. V gave up 5 bases and J gave up 4 bases; unmatched junction bases: 6. CDR3 in DNA: TGTGCCAGCAGCCCTAGCAGCGGGAGGTACAATGAGCAGTTCTTC. This codes for CASSPSSGRYNEQFF.

The rearrangement uses TRBV10-3 and TRBJ2-5; D is ambiguous. The J call is doubtful: the DNA matches TRBJ2-7 better. CDR1 and CDR2 from the germline V gene are ENHRY and SYGVKD. The CDR3 length is 11 residues. This CDR3 is CAISTTYEQYF. CDR3 in DNA: TGTGCCATCAGTACCACCTACGAGCAGTACTTC.

The chain joins TRBV5-6 to TRBJ2-5; no reliable D call. The CDR3 runs to 14 residues. V dropped 2 bases and J dropped 2 bases, with 10 bases sitting between them. Germline-derived CDR1 and CDR2 are SGHDT and YYEEEE. The CDR3 loop reads CASSFLHSQETQYF. CDR3 nucleotides: TGTGCCAGCAGCTTTCTCCACAGTCAAGAGACCCAGTACTTC.

V gene TRBV9 combines with J gene TRBJ2-5, with unresolved D. CDR3 length: 14 amino acids. V was cut by 3 bases and J by 1 base, with 10 bases left in between. Germline CDR1 reads SGDLS; CDR2 reads YYNGEE. In DNA, the CDR3 is TGTGCCAGCAGCGCTCAGTGGAGCCAAGAGACCCAGTACTTC. As protein: CASSAQWSQETQYF.

The gene calls are TRBV19 and TRBJ1-2, with a weak D call TRBD1 (5 bases). Germline assignment: CDR1 LNHDA and CDR2 SQIVND (reference sequence). Trimming took 7 bases from V and 6 from J, leaving 21 bases between them. The CDR3 covers 15 residues. This chain's CDR3 is CASTIPGREYHGYTF. In nucleotides, the CDR3 is TGTGCCAGTACCATCCCCGGCAGGGAATATCATGGCTACACCTTC.

This clone appeared a single time. The V and J genes are TRBV9 and TRBJ2-5; unclear D gene. Germline values: CDR1 SGDLS, CDR2 YYNGEE. V gave up 0 bases and J gave up 3 bases, with 9 bases separating them. The CDR3 totals 14 residues. This CDR3 is CASSVGAEKETQYF. DNA for the CDR3: TGTGCCAGCAGCGTAGGGGCAGAAAAAGAGACCCAGTACTTC.

V is TRBV7-2 and J is TRBJ2-7; tentative D call: TRBD1 (5 bases). The V gene's germline CDR1 is SGHTA and CDR2 FQGNSA. This CDR3 is built from 13 residues. The germline V and J ends were trimmed by 4 bases and 0 bases, with 7 bases remaining between them. In DNA, the CDR3 is TGTGCCAGCAGCTCCAGGGACTCCTACGAGCAGTACTTC. Amino acid sequence: CASSSRDSYEQYF.

This clone came up a few times. This CDR3 is CASSLTPPPIEQFF. CDR3 bases: TGTGCCAGCAGCTTAACTCCCCCCCCAATTGAGCAGTTCTTC. This sequence joins TRBV7-3 and TRBJ2-1, with unresolved D. The length of the CDR3 is 14 residues. Trimming shortened V by 0 bases and J by 9 bases, and 12 bases separated the two germline ends. Germline V gives CDR1 SGHTA, CDR2 FQGTGA.

This clone was seen a handful of times. The V gene is TRBV10-3, the J gene TRBJ1-3; D might be TRBD1 (6 bases). V lost 6 bases to trimming and J lost 10 bases, with 16 bases between them. The CDR3 sequence is 13 residues long. Germline CDR1 is ENHRY and CDR2 is SYGVKD. The CDR3, as DNA: TGTGCCATCAGCTCCACAGGGTCCGGGACCATATATTTT. Translating it yields CAISSTGSGTIYF.

As concerns this clone: The identical CDR3 is also encoded by other nucleotide sequences in the sample. The chain links TRBV12-5 to TRBJ1-2, with 9 bases fitting TRBD1. With V trimmed by 6 bases and J by 9 bases, 14 bases remained unmatched. Germline V CDR1 and CDR2: LGHNT, FRNRAP. The CDR3 consists of 15 residues. The DNA for the CDR3 is TGTGCTAGTGGACGACGAAGTCGGGACAGGGAAAGCTACACCTTC. Amino acids: CASGRRSRDRESYTF.